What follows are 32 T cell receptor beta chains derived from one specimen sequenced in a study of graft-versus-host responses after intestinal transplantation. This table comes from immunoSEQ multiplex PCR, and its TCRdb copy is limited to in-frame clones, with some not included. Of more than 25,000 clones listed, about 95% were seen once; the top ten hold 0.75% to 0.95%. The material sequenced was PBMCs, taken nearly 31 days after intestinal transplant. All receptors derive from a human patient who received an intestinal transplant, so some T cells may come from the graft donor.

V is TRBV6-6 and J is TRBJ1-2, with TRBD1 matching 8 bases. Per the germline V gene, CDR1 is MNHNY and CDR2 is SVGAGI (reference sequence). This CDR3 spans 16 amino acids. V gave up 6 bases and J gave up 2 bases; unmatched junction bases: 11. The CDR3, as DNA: TGTGCCAGCAGGATCGGACCGGGACAGGACAACTATGGCTACACCTTC. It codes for CASRIGPGQDNYGYTF.

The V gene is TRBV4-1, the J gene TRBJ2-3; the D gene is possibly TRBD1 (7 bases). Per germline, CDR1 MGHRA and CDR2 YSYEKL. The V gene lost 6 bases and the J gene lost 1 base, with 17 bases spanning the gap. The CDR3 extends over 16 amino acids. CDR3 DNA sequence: TGCGCCAGCAGGGAGGGGGCGGGAATGGGCACAGATACGCAGTATTTT. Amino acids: CASREGAGMGTDTQYF.

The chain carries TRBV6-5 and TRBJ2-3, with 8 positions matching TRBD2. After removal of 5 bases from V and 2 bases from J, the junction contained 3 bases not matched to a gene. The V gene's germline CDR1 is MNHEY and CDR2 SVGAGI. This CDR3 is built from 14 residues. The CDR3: CASSIAGYTDTQYF. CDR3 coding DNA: TGTGCCAGCAGTATAGCGGGGTACACAGATACGCAGTATTTT.

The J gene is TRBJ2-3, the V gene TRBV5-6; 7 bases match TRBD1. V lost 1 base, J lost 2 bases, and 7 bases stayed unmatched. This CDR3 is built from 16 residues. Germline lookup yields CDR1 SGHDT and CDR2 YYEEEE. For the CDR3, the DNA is TGTGCCAGCAGCTTGAAATGGGACAGCACCACAGATACGCAGTATTTT. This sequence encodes CASSLKWDSTTDTQYF.

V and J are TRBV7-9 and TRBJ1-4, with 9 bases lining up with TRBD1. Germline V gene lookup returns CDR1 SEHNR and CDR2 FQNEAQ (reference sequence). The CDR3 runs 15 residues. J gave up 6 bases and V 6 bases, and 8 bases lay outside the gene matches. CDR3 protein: CASRPRTGEDEKLFF. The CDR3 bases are TGTGCCAGCAGACCCAGGACAGGGGAGGATGAAAAACTGTTTTTT.

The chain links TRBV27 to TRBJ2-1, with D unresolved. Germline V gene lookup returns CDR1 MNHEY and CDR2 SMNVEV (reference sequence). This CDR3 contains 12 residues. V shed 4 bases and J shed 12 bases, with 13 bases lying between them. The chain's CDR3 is CASSSASLAQFF. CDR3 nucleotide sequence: TGTGCCAGCAGTTCAGCCTCCCTGGCGCAGTTCTTC.

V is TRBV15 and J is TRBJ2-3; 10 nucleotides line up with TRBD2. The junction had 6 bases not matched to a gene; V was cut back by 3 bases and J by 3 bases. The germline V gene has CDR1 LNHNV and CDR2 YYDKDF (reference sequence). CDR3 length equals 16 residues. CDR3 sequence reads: CATSSGLAGVTDTQYF. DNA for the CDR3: TGTGCCACCAGCAGTGGTCTAGCGGGAGTGACAGATACGCAGTATTTT.

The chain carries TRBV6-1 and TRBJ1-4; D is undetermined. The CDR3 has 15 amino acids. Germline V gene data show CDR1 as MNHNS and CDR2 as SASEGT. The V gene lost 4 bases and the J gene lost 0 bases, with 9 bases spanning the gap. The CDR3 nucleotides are TGTGCCAGCAGTGGATGGACCTCAACTAATGAAAAACTGTTTTTT. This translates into CASSGWTSTNEKLFF.

The CDR3 region is CASSLGLSQEELFF. The CDR3 region has the DNA TGTGCCAGCAGCTTAGGACTGTCGCAGGAGGAGCTGTTTTTT. V usage is TRBV7-9 and J usage is TRBJ2-2; D is uncertain. V lost 1 base and J 10 bases, leaving 13 bases between the germline ends. Germline loops: CDR1 SEHNR, CDR2 FQNEAQ (reference sequence). This CDR3 has 14 amino acids.

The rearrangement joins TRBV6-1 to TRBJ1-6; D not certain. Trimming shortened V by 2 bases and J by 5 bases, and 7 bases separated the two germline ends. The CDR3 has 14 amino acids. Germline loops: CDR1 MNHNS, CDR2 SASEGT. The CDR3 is CASSELTNNSPLHF. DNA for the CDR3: TGTGCCAGCAGTGAACTCACAAATAATTCACCCCTCCACTTT.

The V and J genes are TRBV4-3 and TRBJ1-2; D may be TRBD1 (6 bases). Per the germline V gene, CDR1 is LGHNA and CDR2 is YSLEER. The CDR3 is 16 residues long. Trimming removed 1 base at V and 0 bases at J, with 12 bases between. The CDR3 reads CASSQVAGDANYGYTF. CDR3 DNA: TGCGCCAGCAGCCAAGTAGCAGGGGATGCTAACTATGGCTACACCTTC.

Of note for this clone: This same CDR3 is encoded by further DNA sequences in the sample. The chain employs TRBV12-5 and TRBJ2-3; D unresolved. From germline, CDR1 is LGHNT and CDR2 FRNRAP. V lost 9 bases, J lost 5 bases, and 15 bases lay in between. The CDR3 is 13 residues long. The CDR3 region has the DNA TGTGCTAGCGGCTCATTTGAGAAAGATACGCAGTATTTT. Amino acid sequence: CASGSFEKDTQYF.

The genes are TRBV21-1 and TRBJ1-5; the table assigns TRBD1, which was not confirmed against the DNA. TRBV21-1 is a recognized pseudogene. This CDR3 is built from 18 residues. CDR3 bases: TGTGCCAGCAGCGACTCCGCCAGGGGTTTTCGGACTGATCAGCCCCAGCATTTT. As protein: CASSDSARGFRTDQPQHF.

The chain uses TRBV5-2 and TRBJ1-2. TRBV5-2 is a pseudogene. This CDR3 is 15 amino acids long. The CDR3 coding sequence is TGTGCCAGCAATATCGTAGTACGAAAGACCTATGGCTACACCTTC. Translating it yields CASNIVVRKTYGYTF.

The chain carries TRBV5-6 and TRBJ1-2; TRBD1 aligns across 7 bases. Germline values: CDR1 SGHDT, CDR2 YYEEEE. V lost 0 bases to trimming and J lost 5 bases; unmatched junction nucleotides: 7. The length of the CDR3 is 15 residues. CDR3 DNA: TGTGCCAGCAGCTTGGAAGAGGTACAGGGGTATGGCTACACCTTC. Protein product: CASSLEEVQGYGYTF.

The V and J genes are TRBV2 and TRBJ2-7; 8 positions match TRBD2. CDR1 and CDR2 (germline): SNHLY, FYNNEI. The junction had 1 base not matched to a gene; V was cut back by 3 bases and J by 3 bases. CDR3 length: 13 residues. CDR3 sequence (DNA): TGTGCCAGCAGTGAGGGACTAGGCTACGAGCAGTACTTC. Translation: CASSEGLGYEQYF.

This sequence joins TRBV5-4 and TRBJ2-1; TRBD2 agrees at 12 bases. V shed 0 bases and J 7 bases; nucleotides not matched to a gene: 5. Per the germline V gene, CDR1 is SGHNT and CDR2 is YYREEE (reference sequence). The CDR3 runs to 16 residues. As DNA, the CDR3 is TGTGCCAGCAGCTTGGGACTAGCGGGAGCTGCAAATGAGCAGTTCTTC. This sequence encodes CASSLGLAGAANEQFF.

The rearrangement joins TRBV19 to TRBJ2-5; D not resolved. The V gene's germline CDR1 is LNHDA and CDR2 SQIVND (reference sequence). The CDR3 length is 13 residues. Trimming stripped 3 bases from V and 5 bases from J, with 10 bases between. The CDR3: CASSMGYWETQYF. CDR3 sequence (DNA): TGTGCCAGTAGTATGGGTTATTGGGAGACCCAGTACTTC.

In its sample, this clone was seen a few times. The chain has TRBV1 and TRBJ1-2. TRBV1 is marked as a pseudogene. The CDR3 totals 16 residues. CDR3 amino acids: CTSSTSIVRKTYGYTF. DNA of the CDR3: TGCACCAGCAGCACAAGCATTGTGCGAAAGACCTATGGCTACACCTTC.

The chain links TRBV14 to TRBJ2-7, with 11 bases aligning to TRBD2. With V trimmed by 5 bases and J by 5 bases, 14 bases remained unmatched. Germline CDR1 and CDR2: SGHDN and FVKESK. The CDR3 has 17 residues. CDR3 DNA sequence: TGTGCCAGCAGCTACACTACTAGCGGGAGTGTCGGGAACGAGCAGTACTTC. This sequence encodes CASSYTTSGSVGNEQYF.

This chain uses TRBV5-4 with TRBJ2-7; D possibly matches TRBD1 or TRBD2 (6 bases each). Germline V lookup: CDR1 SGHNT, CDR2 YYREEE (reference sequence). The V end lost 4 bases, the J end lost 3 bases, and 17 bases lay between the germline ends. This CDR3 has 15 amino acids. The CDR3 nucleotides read TGTGCCAGCAGCGACCGGGCCGGAGGGGGCTACGAGCAGTACTTC. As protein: CASSDRAGGGYEQYF.

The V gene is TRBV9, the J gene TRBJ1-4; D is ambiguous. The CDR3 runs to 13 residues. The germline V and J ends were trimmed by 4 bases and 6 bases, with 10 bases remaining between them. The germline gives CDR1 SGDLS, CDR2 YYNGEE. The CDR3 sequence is CASSQWEDEKLFF. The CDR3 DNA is TGTGCCAGCAGCCAATGGGAGGATGAAAAACTGTTTTTT.

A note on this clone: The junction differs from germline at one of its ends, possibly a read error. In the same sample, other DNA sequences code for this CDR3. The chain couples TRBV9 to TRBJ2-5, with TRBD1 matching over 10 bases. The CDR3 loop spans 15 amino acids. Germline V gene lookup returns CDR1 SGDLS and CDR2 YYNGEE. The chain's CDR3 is CASSVAGTGEETQYF. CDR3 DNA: TGCGCCAGCAGCGTAGCCGGGACAGGGGAAGAGACCCAGTACTTC.

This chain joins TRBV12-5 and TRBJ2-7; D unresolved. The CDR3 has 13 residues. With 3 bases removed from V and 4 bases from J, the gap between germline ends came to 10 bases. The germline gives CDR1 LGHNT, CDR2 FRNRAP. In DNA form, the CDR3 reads TGTGCTAGTGGTTTCGGGCCCCTATACGAGCAGTACTTC. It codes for CASGFGPLYEQYF.

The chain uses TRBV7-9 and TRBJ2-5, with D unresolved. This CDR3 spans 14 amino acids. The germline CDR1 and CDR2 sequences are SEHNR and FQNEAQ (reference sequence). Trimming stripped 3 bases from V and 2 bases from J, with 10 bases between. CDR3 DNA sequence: TGTGCCAGCAGCTTTTCAGGCCTTCAAGAGACCCAGTACTTC. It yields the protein CASSFSGLQETQYF.

The CDR3 nucleotides are TGTGCCAGCAGCTCCCCACAGCGGGAGGGCCTAAACAATGAGCAGTTCTTC. It translates to CASSSPQREGLNNEQFF. The V gene is TRBV7-2, the J gene TRBJ2-1; TRBD2 matches at 10 bases. The germline V gene encodes CDR1 SGHTA and CDR2 FQGNSA. V lost 4 bases, J lost 5 bases, and 11 bases stayed unmatched. CDR3 length: 17 amino acids. The variable domain in full, with the rest retrieved from reference TRBV7-2 and TRBJ2-1, is GAGVSQSPSNKVTEKGKDVELRCDPISGHTALYWYRQSLGQGLEFLIYFQGNSAPDKSGLPSDRFSAERTGGSVSTLTIQRTQQEDSAVYLCASSSPQREGLNNEQFFGPGTRLTVL.

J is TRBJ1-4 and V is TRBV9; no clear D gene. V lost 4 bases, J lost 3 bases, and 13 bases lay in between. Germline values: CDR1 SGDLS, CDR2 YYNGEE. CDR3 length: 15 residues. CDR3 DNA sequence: TGTGCCAGCAGCCCCAGCGGTACGCCTAATGAAAAACTGTTTTTT. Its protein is CASSPSGTPNEKLFF.

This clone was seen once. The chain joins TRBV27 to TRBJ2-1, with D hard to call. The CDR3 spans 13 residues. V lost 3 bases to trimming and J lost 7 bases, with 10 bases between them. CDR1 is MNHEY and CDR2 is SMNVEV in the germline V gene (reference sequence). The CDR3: CASSLGSANEQFF. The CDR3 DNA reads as TGTGCCAGCAGTTTGGGGTCGGCAAATGAGCAGTTCTTC.

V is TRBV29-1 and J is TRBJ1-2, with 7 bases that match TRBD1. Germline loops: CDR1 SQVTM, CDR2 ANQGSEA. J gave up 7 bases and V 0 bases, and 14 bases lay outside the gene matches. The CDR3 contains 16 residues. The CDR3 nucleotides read TGCAGCGTTGAAGAGGGCCCCGACAGGGTTCGAGGTGGCTACACCTTC. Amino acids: CSVEEGPDRVRGGYTF.

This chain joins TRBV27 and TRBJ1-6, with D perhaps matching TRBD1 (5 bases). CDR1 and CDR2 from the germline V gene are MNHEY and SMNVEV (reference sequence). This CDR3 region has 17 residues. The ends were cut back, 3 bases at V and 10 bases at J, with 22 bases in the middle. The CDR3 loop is CASSFPPGGGRVSPLHF. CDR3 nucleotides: TGTGCCAGCAGTTTCCCCCCCGGGGGGGGAAGGGTCTCACCCCTCCACTTT.

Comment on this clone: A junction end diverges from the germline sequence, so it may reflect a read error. The CDR3 DNA follows: TGTGCCGGCAGCGCGACATTAGGTGGCTCGAACACCGGGGAGCTGTTTTTT. Encoded protein: CAGSATLGGSNTGELFF. The V gene is TRBV13, the J gene TRBJ2-2; D gene unclear. The CDR3 spans 17 residues. Per the germline V gene, CDR1 is PRHDT and CDR2 is FYEKMQ (reference sequence).

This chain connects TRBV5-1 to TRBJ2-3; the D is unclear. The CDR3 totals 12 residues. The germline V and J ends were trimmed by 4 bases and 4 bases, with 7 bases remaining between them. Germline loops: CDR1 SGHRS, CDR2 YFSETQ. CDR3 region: CASSHRSDTQYF. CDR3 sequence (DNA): TGCGCCAGCAGCCACCGGTCAGATACGCAGTATTTT.